A single sample gave rise to the 26 T cell receptor beta chains below, sequenced in a study of blood T cell repertoires in COVID-19. Some clones are missing from TCRdb's copy, which holds only in-frame ones; the method was immunoSEQ multiplex PCR. The repertoire consists of approximately 220,000 clones, with 80% to 90% occurring once and the leading ten covering roughly 3.7%. Sequencing was done on a sample of PBMCs or T cells enriched from blood (not recorded which). The receptors derive from a woman between 18 and 30 years old in a cohort exposed to, infected with or recovered from COVID-19 (not recorded which).

The sample holds a few counts of this clone. The CDR3 region is CASSEWLGEPLFF. The CDR3 DNA is TGTGCCAGCAGTGAATGGTTGGGAGAACCGCTTTTCTTT. The chain joins TRBV6-1 to TRBJ1-1; no definite D call. Germline V gene sequence: CDR1 MNHNS, CDR2 SASEGT. This CDR3 spans 13 amino acids. V was clipped by 2 bases and J by 13 bases, with 17 bases between them.

The chain has TRBV5-1 and TRBJ2-5; 9 nucleotides line up with TRBD1. Germline V gives CDR1 SGHRS, CDR2 YFSETQ. The CDR3 has 15 residues. V was pared by 4 bases and J by 2 bases, with 6 bases of the junction left unmatched. CDR3: CASSTGQGWQETQYF. DNA of the CDR3: TGCGCCAGCAGCACCGGACAGGGGTGGCAAGAGACCCAGTACTTC.

This clone was observed a single time. V usage is TRBV11-2 and J usage is TRBJ2-3; the D gene is possibly TRBD1 (6 bases). The length of the CDR3 is 14 residues. The germline gives CDR1 SGHAT, CDR2 FQNNGV. Trimming left V 4 bases short and J 1 base short, with 9 bases between. The CDR3 nucleotides are TGTGCCAGCAGCTGGGACACTCGCACAGATACGCAGTATTTT. Its protein product is CASSWDTRTDTQYF. Variable domain in full (rest from reference TRBV11-2 and TRBJ2-3): EAGVAQSPRYKIIEKRQSVAFWCNPISGHATLYWYQQILGQGPKLLIQFQNNGVVDDSQLPKDRFSAERLKGVDSTLKIQPAKLEDSAVYLCASSWDTRTDTQYFGPGTRLTVL.

This chain links TRBV3-1 (or the pseudogene TRBV3-2) with TRBJ1-1; D is perhaps TRBD1 (5 bases). Trimming took off 4 bases at V and 5 bases at J, with 17 bases between the two ends. The CDR3 is 15 residues long. Germline CDR1 is LGHDT and CDR2 is YNNKEL (reference sequence). CDR3 sequence (DNA): TGTGCCAGCAGCCCAACCACAGGTAAGGGGACTGAAGCTTTCTTT. It specifies CASSPTTGKGTEAFF.

This clone was detected only a few times. The V and J genes are TRBV19 and TRBJ1-5; no firm D call. Germline loops: CDR1 LNHDA, CDR2 SQIVND (reference sequence). The V end lost 4 bases, the J end lost 1 base, and 8 bases lay between the germline ends. CDR3 length: 14 amino acids. CDR3 in DNA: TGTGCCAGTAGTAAATCTAGGAGCAATCAGCCCCAGCATTTT. Translated, it gives CASSKSRSNQPQHF.

The chain recombines TRBV15 with TRBJ1-5; TRBD1 matches at 7 bases. This CDR3 has 17 residues. Germline CDR1 and CDR2: LNHNV and YYDKDF (reference sequence). Trimming removed 3 bases from V and 0 bases from J; junction bases left unmatched: 8. CDR3: CATSRWGTESSNQPQHF. The CDR3 DNA reads TGTGCCACCAGCAGGTGGGGGACAGAATCTAGCAATCAGCCCCAGCATTTT.

This rearrangement joins TRBV5-1 to TRBJ1-5; no clear D. The length of the CDR3 is 14 residues. The germline gives CDR1 SGHRS, CDR2 YFSETQ. V was cut by 0 bases and J by 4 bases, with 8 bases left in between. DNA for the CDR3: TGCGCCAGCAGCTTGGTGGCAGGAAATCAGCCCCAGCATTTT. Its protein product is CASSLVAGNQPQHF.

V and J are TRBV29-1 and TRBJ2-3; D call uncertain. Germline V gene data show CDR1 as SQVTM and CDR2 as ANQGSEA. The CDR3 covers 13 residues. The V gene lost 7 bases and the J gene lost 1 base, with 12 bases spanning the gap. This CDR3 reads CSGGIWGTDTQYF. CDR3 nucleotides: TGCAGCGGCGGAATTTGGGGCACAGATACGCAGTATTTT.

The gene calls are TRBV19 and TRBJ2-3; 8 bases are shared with TRBD2. CDR1 and CDR2 (germline): LNHDA, SQIVND (reference sequence). With 1 base clipped from V and 0 bases from J, the junction kept 3 bases outside the gene matches. This CDR3 has 16 amino acids. The CDR3 DNA reads as TGTGCCAGTAGTATAGGGGCTAGCGGGAGCACAGATACGCAGTATTTT. Encoded protein: CASSIGASGSTDTQYF.

This chain joins TRBV21-1 and TRBJ1-1; TRBD1 is the table's D call, not checked against the DNA. TRBV21-1 has pseudogene status. The CDR3 is 15 amino acids. The CDR3 loop reads CASSIHRGLNTEAFF. In DNA form, the CDR3 reads TGTGCCAGCAGCATTCACAGGGGTCTGAACACTGAAGCTTTCTTT.

The chain recombines TRBV12-5 with TRBJ1-5; D remains unclear. There are 14 residues in the CDR3. Germline V CDR1 and CDR2: LGHNT, FRNRAP. Deletions cut 0 bases from V and 0 bases from J, with 3 bases between. Written as DNA, the CDR3 is TGTGCTAGTGGTTTGGTCGGTAGCAATCAGCCCCAGCATTTT. It specifies CASGLVGSNQPQHF.

The chain combines TRBV2 with TRBJ1-1; 8 bases are shared with TRBD1. The CDR3 has 15 residues. V lost 2 bases and J lost 4; bases outside the gene matches: 6. The germline gives CDR1 SNHLY, CDR2 FYNNEI. As DNA, the CDR3 is TGTGCCAGCAGTGAACAGGGGGCGCGCAGCACTGAAGCTTTCTTT. Its protein is CASSEQGARSTEAFF.

The chain carries TRBV14 and TRBJ2-1, with TRBD2 identical over 10 bases. The CDR3 spans 17 residues. J lost 4 bases, V lost 0 bases, and 6 bases had no gene match. From germline, CDR1 is SGHDN and CDR2 FVKESK. The CDR3 spells CASSQDAGTSEYNEQFF. The CDR3 DNA reads as TGTGCCAGCAGCCAAGATGCCGGGACTAGCGAATACAATGAGCAGTTCTTC.

V is TRBV19 and J is TRBJ2-1; 10 bases agree with TRBD2. Germline V gives CDR1 LNHDA, CDR2 SQIVND (reference sequence). The CDR3 covers 15 residues. V dropped 6 bases and J dropped 4; count of bases not matched to a gene: 6. Here the CDR3 reads CASRSLAGRYNEQFF. CDR3 nucleotides: TGTGCCAGTAGATCACTAGCGGGGAGGTACAATGAGCAGTTCTTC.

The rearrangement links TRBV9 to TRBJ2-7, with 10 bases lining up with TRBD2. CDR1 is SGDLS, CDR2 YYNGEE, per germline. V dropped 0 bases and J dropped 2; count of bases not matched to a gene: 8. The CDR3 has 17 residues. As DNA, the CDR3 is TGTGCCAGCAGCGTAGGACCCGGGCTAGCGGGGGCCTACGAGCAGTACTTC. This gives the protein CASSVGPGLAGAYEQYF. Looking up the rest from reference TRBV9 and TRBJ2-7 gives the full variable domain: DSGVTQTPKHLITATGQRVTLRCSPRSGDLSVYWYQQSLDQGLQFLIQYYNGEERAKGNILERFSAQQFPDLHSELNLSSLELGDSALYFCASSVGPGLAGAYEQYFGPGTRLTVT.

This clone was picked up a small number of times. The rearrangement links TRBV6-6 to TRBJ1-6; D gene unclear. Trimming took off 6 bases at V and 0 bases at J, with 6 bases between the two ends. Germline loops: CDR1 MNHNY, CDR2 SVGAGI (reference sequence). The CDR3 runs 14 residues. In nucleotides, the CDR3 is TGTGCCAGCAGCCCGAGCTCCTATAATTCACCCCTCCACTTT. It specifies CASSPSSYNSPLHF.

This rearrangement joins TRBV6-5 to TRBJ1-2; D is unresolved. Trimming left V 2 bases short and J 8 bases short, with 6 bases between. Germline values: CDR1 MNHEY, CDR2 SVGAGI. This CDR3 contains 11 residues. Here the CDR3 DNA reads TGTGCCAGCAGTTACGAGGGAGGCTACACCTTC. This gives the protein CASSYEGGYTF.

V usage is TRBV6-5 and J usage is TRBJ2-2; TRBD1 aligns across 10 bases. Germline CDR1 MNHEY, CDR2 SVGAGI. With 0 bases clipped from V and 6 bases from J, the junction kept 4 bases outside the gene matches. CDR3 size: 16 residues. The CDR3, as DNA: TGTGCCAGCAGTTACTCCTGGGGACAGGGGTCCGGGGAGCTGTTTTTT. The encoded protein is CASSYSWGQGSGELFF.

This chain connects TRBV4-1 to TRBJ2-7; TRBD2 is a possible D gene (6 bases). CDR3 size: 17 residues. Trimming removed 1 base at V and 3 bases at J, with 19 bases between. Germline lookup yields CDR1 MGHRA and CDR2 YSYEKL. The CDR3 DNA reads TGCGCCAGCAGCCAAGTTCAAGCCCGGGACTCATTCTACGAGCAGTACTTC. Translated, it gives CASSQVQARDSFYEQYF.

The genes are TRBV10-3 and TRBJ2-7; 8 bases map to TRBD2. The CDR3 is 16 residues long. CDR1 is ENHRY, CDR2 SYGVKD, per germline. V was pared by 4 bases and J by 0 bases, with 8 bases of the junction left unmatched. The CDR3 DNA reads TGTGCCATCAGTGCCCAAGGAGCGGGAGCCTCCTACGAGCAGTACTTC. Translation: CAISAQGAGASYEQYF.

The V and J genes are TRBV27 and TRBJ1-2; perhaps TRBD1 as D (5 bases). V was cut by 6 bases and J by 6 bases, with 14 bases left in between. Germline V lookup: CDR1 MNHEY, CDR2 SMNVEV (reference sequence). This CDR3 contains 13 residues. The CDR3: CASSLRGLDGYTF. CDR3 nucleotides: TGTGCCAGCAGCCTCCGGGGACTTGATGGCTACACCTTC.

The chain combines TRBV3-1 (or the pseudogene TRBV3-2) with TRBJ2-3, with TRBD2 matching over 8 bases. The V and J ends lost 8 bases and 6 bases, in that order; junction bases with no gene match: 16. Germline V gives CDR1 LGHDT, CDR2 YNNKEL (reference sequence). The CDR3 has 16 amino acids. The CDR3 is CASSSQGGGLDDTQYF. CDR3 in DNA: TGTGCCAGCTCCTCTCAGGGCGGGGGGCTGGATGATACGCAGTATTTT.

This clone showed up just once. This chain connects TRBV6-5 to TRBJ1-2; weak D call: TRBD1 (5 bases). This CDR3 is 15 amino acids long. In germline, CDR1 is MNHEY, CDR2 SVGAGI. V was shortened by 5 bases and J by 4 bases, with 17 bases between the two germline ends. The CDR3 protein is CASSRAGGTGYGYTF. CDR3 in DNA: TGTGCCAGCAGTAGAGCGGGGGGGACCGGCTATGGCTACACCTTC.

V usage is TRBV5-1 and J usage is TRBJ2-2; D is ambiguous. V was trimmed by 4 bases and J by 5 bases, leaving 12 bases between them. The CDR3 is 14 amino acids. CDR1 and CDR2 (germline): SGHRS, YFSETQ. CDR3 region: CASSQRPRTGELFF. DNA for the CDR3: TGCGCCAGCAGCCAGCGACCCAGAACCGGGGAGCTGTTTTTT.

J is TRBJ1-4 and V is TRBV28; 10 nucleotides align to TRBD1. V lost 6 bases, J lost 10 bases, and 8 bases stayed unmatched. This CDR3 has 14 residues. Germline V gene data show CDR1 as MDHEN and CDR2 as SYDVKM. Here the CDR3 reads CASRSTGGGGKLFF. The CDR3 DNA reads as TGTGCCAGCAGATCGACAGGGGGCGGCGGAAAACTGTTTTTT. The variable domain in full, with the rest retrieved from reference TRBV28 and TRBJ1-4, is DVKVTQSSRYLVKRTGEKVFLECVQDMDHENMFWYRQDPGLGLRLIYFSYDVKMKEKGDIPEGYSVSREKKERFSLILESASTNQTSMYLCASRSTGGGGKLFFGSGTQLSVL.

This clone has a handful of counts. This chain uses TRBV5-1 with TRBJ1-3, with a tentative D call TRBD1 (6 bases). CDR3 length: 13 residues. From germline, CDR1 is SGHRS and CDR2 YFSETQ. Between the trimmed V and J ends, which lost 6 bases and 4 bases, there was a span of 11 bases. The CDR3: CASTQGTGNTIYF. The DNA of the CDR3 is TGCGCCAGCACCCAAGGGACAGGAAACACCATATATTTT.